Reported below is one T cell receptor beta chain. Seattle patients were enrolled during active infection and followed longitudinally. The data were taken from a study of blood T cell repertoires in COVID-19. Study background: Sites across the United States, Italy and Spain contributed samples from acute and convalescent COVID-19.

The repertoire was sequenced with immunoSEQ multiplex PCR; TCRdb's copy has only in-frame clones and lacks some. The data contain tens of thousands of clones, about 74% of them singletons. The sequence derives from a man between 65 and 85 years old with COVID-19, enrolled during active disease. The sequencing input was peripheral blood.

CDR3 protein: CASSVNRDRVRYGYTF. Written as DNA, the CDR3 is TGTGCCAGCAGCGTAAACCGGGACAGGGTTCGATATGGCTACACCTTC. The genes are TRBV7-2 and TRBJ1-2, with 9 bases identical to TRBD1. The junction had 12 bases not matched to a gene; V was cut back by 5 bases and J by 5 bases. This CDR3 is built from 16 residues. Per the germline V gene, CDR1 is SGHTA and CDR2 is FQGNSA.